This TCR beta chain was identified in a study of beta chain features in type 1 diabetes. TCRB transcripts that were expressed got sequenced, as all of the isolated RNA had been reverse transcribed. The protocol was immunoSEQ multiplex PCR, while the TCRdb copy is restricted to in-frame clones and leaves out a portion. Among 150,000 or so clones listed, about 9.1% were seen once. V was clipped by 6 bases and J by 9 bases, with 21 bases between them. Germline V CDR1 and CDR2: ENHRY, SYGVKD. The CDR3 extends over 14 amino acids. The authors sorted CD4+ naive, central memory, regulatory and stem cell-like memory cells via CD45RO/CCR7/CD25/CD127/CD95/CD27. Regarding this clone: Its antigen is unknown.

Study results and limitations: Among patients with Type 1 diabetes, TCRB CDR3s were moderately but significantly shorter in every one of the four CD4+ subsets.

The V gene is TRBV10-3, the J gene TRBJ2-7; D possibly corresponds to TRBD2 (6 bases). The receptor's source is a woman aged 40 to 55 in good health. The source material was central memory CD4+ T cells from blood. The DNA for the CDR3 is TGTGCCATCAGCGAACGGGACTCCTACGTTGGGCAGTACTTC. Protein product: CAISERDSYVGQYF.